This TCR beta chain was found in a study of T-cell memory formation after mild COVID-19 (dated by TCRdb to the early 2020s). In the study overall: TCR sequence clusters from the two donors were found to be largely donor specific. In a couple of donors, T-cell clones that expanded and contracted after mild COVID-19 were followed by sequencing TCRalpha and TCRbeta repertoires longitudinally. Two young, previously healthy adult volunteers, one female and one male, were included in the cohort.

Overall study results and their limits: Only a couple of mild cases were covered by the study, and larger cohorts that include severe cases with pre-infection samples were considered necessary. The second-wave clones that peaked on day 37 were not confirmed to be SARS-CoV-2 specific. Contracting CD4+ clones turned up mainly in the CM and EM memory subsets, whereas EMRA was where CD8+ clones were enriched. Some responding clones were detected in pre-infection memory, which suggested that pre-existing cross-reactive memory T cells had joined the SARS-CoV-2 response. Balanced CD4/CD8 phenotypes were observed for clones contracting from day 15 to 85, whereas a bias towards CD4+ was observed for a second wave of clones expanding from day 15 to 37.

From the germline V gene, CDR1 is SGHVS and CDR2 is FQNEAQ. There are 14 amino acids in the CDR3, from cysteine to phenylalanine inclusive. The kept DNA is CDR3 alone, 42 bases in frame from the first base. V lost 5 bases and J lost 0 bases; the stretch between them is 11 bases long. PBMCs were isolated by Ficoll-Paque density gradient centrifugation. These reads were obtained on an Illumina NovaSeq 6000. Using 5'RACE with constant-segment primers, TCRalpha and TCRbeta cDNA libraries were constructed, with sample barcodes and unique molecular identifiers added in the process. Trizol reagent was used to extract RNA from every sample. The libraries were amplified in two PCR steps, and the second step added a second sample barcode and Illumina TruSeq adapters. The libraries were sequenced on an Illumina NovaSeq using 2 x 150 bp paired-end reads. Processing in the source paper ran as follows. The reads were demultiplexed and collapsed into UMI-guided consensus sequences using migec v1.2.7. Using mixcr v2.1.11, UMI consensuses were aligned to TRA and TRB V and J templates and then assembled into clonotypes. Clonotypes were classified as expanded or contracted when called significant by both edgeR and NoisET, with noise models trained on biological replicates. edgeR calls used a false discovery rate-adjusted p below 0.01 and a log2 fold-change threshold of 1. As an exploratory analysis of dynamics, max-normalized trajectories of the 1000 most abundant clonotypes were examined by PCA with hierarchical clustering. Each responding clone was given a CD4 or CD8 phenotype based on the CD4+ and CD8+ repertoires, which had been sequenced separately. TCRdb itself trimmed the public reads at Q25 with fastp, ran MiXCR and retained productive beta chains. Each CDR3 protein gets just one entry, which takes the most common genes and DNA from the rows behind it. TCRdb's processing, not the authors' own work, is the source of the V and J calls. The sample records roughly 110,000 distinct CDR3 sequences, more than 15% of which are singletons. 25% to 35% of the sample belongs to the ten largest clones.

This clonotype occurred many times. There is no known antigen for this receptor. Per-base quality was not reported, and no clone a single base away is much larger than it. The specimen sequenced was PBMCs or a T cell subset sorted from them (not recorded which). The chain employs TRBV7-8 and TRBJ2-7; the D gene is not confidently resolved. This TCR came from an adult woman who had mild COVID-19 (a few samples of this study predate the infection). The sample titles of this study are shuffled in the database, so cell type and time point are left out; the donor was told from shared clones. The CDR3 region has the sequence CASSPPGPSYEQYF. The nucleotide sequence reads as follows: TGTGCCAGCAGCCCGCCAGGTCCCTCCTACGAGCAGTACTTC. The CDR3, completed at both ends by the reference TRBV7-8 and TRBJ2-7 genes, gives the full variable domain GAGVSQSPRYKVAKRGQDVALRCDPISGHVSLFWYQQALGQGPEFLTYFQNEAQLDKSGLPSDRFFAERPEGSVSTLKIQRTQQEDSAVYLCASSPPGPSYEQYFGPGTRLTVT.